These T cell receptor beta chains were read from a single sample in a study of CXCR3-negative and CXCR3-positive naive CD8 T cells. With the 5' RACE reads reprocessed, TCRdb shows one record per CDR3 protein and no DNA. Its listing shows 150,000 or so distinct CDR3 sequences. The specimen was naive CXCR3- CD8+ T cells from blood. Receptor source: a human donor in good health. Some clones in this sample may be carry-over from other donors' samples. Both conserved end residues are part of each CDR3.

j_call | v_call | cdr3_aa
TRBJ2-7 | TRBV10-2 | CASISTGHYEQYF
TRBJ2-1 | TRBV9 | CASSEIAGSYNEQFF
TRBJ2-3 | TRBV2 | CASSEASTDTQYF
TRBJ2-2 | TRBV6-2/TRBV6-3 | CASSYPTTGELFF
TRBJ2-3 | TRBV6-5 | CASSYGDSSTDTQYF
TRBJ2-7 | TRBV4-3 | CASSPGRNAYEQYF
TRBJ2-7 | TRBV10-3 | CAISEGTYTYEQYF
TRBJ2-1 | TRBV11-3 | CASSRVLGGNEQFF
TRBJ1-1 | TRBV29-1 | CSADLLGTEAFF
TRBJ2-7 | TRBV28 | CASRTGTGSYEQDF
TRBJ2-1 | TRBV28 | CASSLLLAGGPNEQFF
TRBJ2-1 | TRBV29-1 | CSARRLAGVDNEQFF
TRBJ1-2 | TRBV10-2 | CASIGGSDYGYTF
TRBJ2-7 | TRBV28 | CASSLSGVRGGFEQYF
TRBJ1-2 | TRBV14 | CASSLTGGPSRVYTF
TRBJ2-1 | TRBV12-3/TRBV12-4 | CASSLLGASYNEQFF
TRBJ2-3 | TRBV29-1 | CSAEPGPNLLTDTQYF
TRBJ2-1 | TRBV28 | CASSPYRGLYRGNEQFF
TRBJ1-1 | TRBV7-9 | CASSLALGLNTEAFF
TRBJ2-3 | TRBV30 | CAWSVAAHTQYF
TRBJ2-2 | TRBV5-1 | CASSLLSNTGELFF
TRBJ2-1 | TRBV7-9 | CASSLAMPGEQFF
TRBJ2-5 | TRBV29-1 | CSVEPGGTAFDETQYF
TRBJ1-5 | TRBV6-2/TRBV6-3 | CASHAGHQPQHF
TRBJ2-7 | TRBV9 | CASSPFRGLTYEQYF
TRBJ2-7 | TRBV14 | CASSVGQGFEQYF
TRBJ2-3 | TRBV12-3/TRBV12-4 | CASSFPLMRPTEASTDTQYF
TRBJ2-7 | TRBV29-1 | CSVASRVDEQYF
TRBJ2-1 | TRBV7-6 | CASSLLNLAGGPYNEQFF
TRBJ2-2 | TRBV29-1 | CSVIGTSVRGTGELFF
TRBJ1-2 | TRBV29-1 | CSVAGGGTNYGYTF
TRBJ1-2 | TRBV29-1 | CSVSGGTYYGYTF
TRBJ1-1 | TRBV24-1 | CATSDPGQGSEAFF
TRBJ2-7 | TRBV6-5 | CASSYSRDSTYEQYF
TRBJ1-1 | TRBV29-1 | CSVDYGTGPGAFF
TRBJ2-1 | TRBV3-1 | CASSPRGPAYNEQFF
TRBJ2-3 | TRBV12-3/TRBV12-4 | CASSPVGGSADTQYF
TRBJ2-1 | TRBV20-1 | CSAPPRDYDYNEQFF
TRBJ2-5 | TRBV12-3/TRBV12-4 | CASSFPVTTWTGEKETQYF
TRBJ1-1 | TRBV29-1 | CSVEGGTEAFF
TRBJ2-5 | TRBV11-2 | CASSFRAGGPQETQYF
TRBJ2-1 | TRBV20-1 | CSARDLEGLYYNEQFF
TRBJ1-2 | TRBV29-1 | CSVEEDSGYTF
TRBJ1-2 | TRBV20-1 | CSAPEARHGYTF
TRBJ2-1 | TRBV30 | CAWSVPGNEQFF
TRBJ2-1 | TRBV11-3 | CASSWVSGGDNEQFF
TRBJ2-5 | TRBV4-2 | CASSQTPGLAGKETQYF
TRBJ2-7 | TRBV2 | CASRVTGIEQYF
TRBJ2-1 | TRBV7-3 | CASSLIMGGGEQFF
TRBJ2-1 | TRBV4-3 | CASSQGRGPYNEQFF
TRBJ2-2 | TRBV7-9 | CASSRQVGLAGGPNTGELFF
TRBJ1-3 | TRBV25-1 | CASSEYIDRGSGNTIYF
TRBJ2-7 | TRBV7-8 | CASSLVLAGIYEQYF
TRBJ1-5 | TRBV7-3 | CASSLVPEAADNQPQHF
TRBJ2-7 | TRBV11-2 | CASTLAALTYEQYF
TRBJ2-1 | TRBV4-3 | CASSQERLRTHNEQFF
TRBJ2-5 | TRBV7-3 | CASSPGQGLETQYF
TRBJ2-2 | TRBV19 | CASSKWDDTGELFF
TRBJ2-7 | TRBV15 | CATSRDPRGGTYEQYF